This T cell receptor beta chain was sequenced in a study of cytomegalovirus exposure and HLA in healthy donors. Findings of the study overall: Association of 16,951 TCR beta sequences with HLA alleles was found at 0.05 false discovery rate in a later analysis. Later analysis showed TCR association rates varying by HLA locus, highest for DRB1 and lowest for HLA-C. An apparent linkage of common viral pathogens to several of the most significant clusters emerged in a later analysis.

This clone was detected many times. What it binds is unknown. PCR involved 60 Vbeta and 13 Jbeta primers. Authors' processing steps: It was a later analysis that counted some 80 million unique TCR beta chains, of which about 10 million were shared. Libraries were prepared by immunoSEQ multiplex PCR; TCRdb keeps only in-frame clonotypes and omits some of them. Clonal size and the V and J genes are those of that table, whereas D and trimming came from the DNA. This sample yields 99,000 or so clones, of which 60% to 80% are seen a single time; 5% to 6.5% belongs to the top ten. This sequence was found in a man in his fifties or sixties in good health and CMV-seropositive. The sample taken for sequencing was PBMCs.

Here the CDR3 DNA reads TGTGCCAGCAGCTTAGGACAGGGACGGCCCCAGCATTTT. It yields the protein CASSLGQGRPQHF. V gene TRBV5-4 combines with J gene TRBJ1-5; 8 positions agree with TRBD1. The germline V gene encodes CDR1 SGHNT and CDR2 YYREEE (reference sequence). V lost 2 bases, J lost 9 bases, and 4 bases stayed unmatched. The CDR3 has 13 residues.